The entry that follows covers one T cell receptor beta chain sequence. The entry originates in a study of T cells in localized non-small cell lung cancer. Assay: immunoSEQ multiplex PCR; the TCRdb copy retains only in-frame clones and omits some. The sample records 1,700 or so clones, roughly a third being singletons. This CDR3 is 14 amino acids long. CDR1 and CDR2 from the germline V gene are MDHEN and SYDVKM. With V trimmed by 4 bases and J by 5 bases, 6 bases remained unmatched. The V and J genes are TRBV28 and TRBJ1-1; 8 bases agree with TRBD1. The material sequenced was lung tumor tissue, taken before any cancer treatment. This sequence was found in a woman aged 40-69 years with stage II lung adenocarcinoma. CDR3 sequence: CASSSWTGRTEAFF. The DNA of the CDR3 is TGTGCCAGCAGTTCGTGGACAGGGCGAACTGAAGCTTTCTTT.